This entry is about one T cell receptor (beta chain). Its binding antigen is unknown. Base qualities are missing; no much larger clone stands one base away. The sample comes from a study of blood T cell repertoires in COVID-19 (dated by TCRdb to the early 2020s). At the level of the whole study: Collaborator samples came from the United States, Italy and Spain and covered acute and convalescent phases of COVID-19. The material from the prospective study consisted of cDNA or gDNA derived from T cells, B-cell-depleted T cells, or PBMCs. Samples came from the ongoing ImmuneRACE study (first 160 participants) plus 1,254 subjects from 6 global collaborators. A freely available public database, intended as a resource for researchers studying the immune response to SARS-CoV-2, is where the repertoires were released. Nearly every sample came with metadata listing a de-identified subject ID, COVID-19 status, age in years and sex. Where available, HLA class I and class II types were obtained from metadata supplied by the sample provider rather than from assay-based typing. Subjects who had been exposed to COVID-19, were actively infected with it, or had recovered from it provided the deeply sampled blood TCRbeta repertoires that made up the dataset.

TCRbeta CDR3 regions were amplified from genomic DNA using the immunoSEQ Assay, a bias-controlled multiplex PCR. From the authors' description of their analysis: The number of nucleated cells in each sample was estimated by amplification of reference gene primers within the assay. To quantify the absolute abundance of each unique TCRbeta CDR3 rearrangement, sequence reads were collapsed and filtered. Productive Simpson clonality was computed per sample as the square root of Simpson's diversity index over productive rearrangements. Not all clones reach the TCRdb copy of this immuneACCESS table, which keeps in-frame sequences only. Checked studies attribute under half of the gap to unresolved V genes and leave the rest unexplained. V and J calls and clone size are given by that table; D and trimming were obtained from the DNA. The sample table lists about 94,000 clones, around 75% of them with a count of one. The ten largest make up 6.3% of the sample.

One collaborating source in Seattle enrolled patients while the patients were actively infected and followed the patients over time throughout the course of disease. Collaborating institutions collected whole blood in K2EDTA tubes following their own protocols. Collaborator samples were shipped for TCRbeta analysis as frozen whole blood, isolated PBMCs, or DNA extracted from either sample type. Study-level results and caveats: How much clinical and demographic metadata was included differed by source and by participant, and the metadata was provided uncurated.

This receptor was obtained from a man between 65 and 79 years old with COVID-19, enrolled during active disease. The specimen was peripheral blood.

The DNA sequence is given as TGTGCCAGCTCAAGGGAGGACGGGGAGCTGTTTTTT. Translated, this is CASSREDGELFF. The sequence is built from TRBV18 and TRBJ2-2; TRBD2 is perhaps the D gene, given 6 matching bases. At the junction V is shortened by 5 bases and J by 7 bases, with 8 bases in between. The CDR3, cysteine through phenylalanine, is 12 amino acids long. CDR3 DNA is the only sequence kept; it has 36 bases, read in frame from the first base. CDR1 KGHSH and CDR2 LQKENI were looked up in the germline V gene.